This T cell receptor (beta chain) was identified in a study of T cell repertoires in cytomegalovirus infection. At the level of the study: Both CMV infection and a matching HLA type were indicated by public TCR beta signatures.

TCRdb reanalysed the reads using MiXCR and keeps one entry per CDR3 protein. The sample includes some 270,000 distinct CDR3 sequences, 20% to 25% of them seen just once. Study results and limitations: HLA-C-restricted CMV-specific TCR beta clonotypes were dominant in the ex vivo response.

In its sample, this clonotype was seen a few times. The target antigen is unknown. The CDR3 has 16 amino acids. V was clipped by 5 bases and J by 5 bases; unmatched bases: 6. Germline assignment: CDR1 SGHTA and CDR2 FQGTGA. Source: cultured PBMCs, taken from culture after CMV antigen stimulation. The V and J genes are TRBV7-3 and TRBJ2-1; TRBD2 matches at 13 bases. The clonotype comes from a human donor in good health (CMV status not recorded). Some clones in this sample may be carry-over from other donors' samples. In nucleotides, the CDR3 is TGTGCCAGCAGCCTGATTGGACTAGCGGGAGACAATGAGCAGTTCTTC. The encoded protein is CASSLIGLAGDNEQFF. Based on the CDR3 plus reference TRBV7-3 and TRBJ2-1, the full variable domain is GAGVSQTPSNKVTEKGKYVELRCDPISGHTALYWYRQSLGQGPEFLIYFQGTGAADDSGLPNDRFFAVRPEGSVSTLKIQRTERGDSAVYLCASSLIGLAGDNEQFFGPGTRLTVL.